Below, 26 T cell receptor beta chains from the same sample are listed, as sequenced in a study of blood T cell repertoires in COVID-19. The data were produced by immunoSEQ multiplex PCR, yet TCRdb's version contains in-frame clones alone and is incomplete. The table lists approximately 130,000 clones, about four fifths of them singletons, with roughly 13% in the top ten. The material sequenced was peripheral blood. Source of these receptors: a human donor in a cohort sampled during active COVID-19.

The chain carries TRBV13 and TRBJ2-7; D is perhaps TRBD1 (6 bases). The V end was cut by 5 bases, the J end by 5 bases, with 22 bases between. The germline V gene encodes CDR1 PRHDT and CDR2 FYEKMQ (reference sequence). The CDR3 spans 16 residues. The CDR3 bases are TGTGCCAGCAGCCCTTCAGGTGGACCAGGGGCGGACGAGCAGTACTTC. It is translated as CASSPSGGPGADEQYF.

The V gene is TRBV5-5, the J gene TRBJ2-1, with D possibly being TRBD2 (6 bases). This CDR3 comprises 14 residues. Trimming took 4 bases from V and 7 from J, leaving 15 bases between them. CDR1 is SGHKS, CDR2 YYEKEE, per germline (reference sequence). The CDR3 bases are TGTGCCAGCAGCGCCTCGGGGGTGCGGAATGAGCAGTTCTTC. This encodes CASSASGVRNEQFF.

This CDR3 is CASSLEPRGTGVDTQYF. The CDR3 coding sequence is TGCGCCAGCAGCTTAGAACCCCGGGGGACAGGGGTAGATACGCAGTATTTT. The chain recombines TRBV5-1 with TRBJ2-3; 10 nucleotides align to TRBD1. This CDR3 is built from 17 residues. Per the germline V gene, CDR1 is SGHRS and CDR2 is YFSETQ. Germline trimming cut 2 bases from V and 5 bases from J; bases unmatched to any gene: 11.

The chain combines TRBV23-1 with TRBJ2-1, with TRBD1 matching 9 bases. TRBV23-1 is filed as an ORF, its function uncertain. The junction had 11 bases not matched to a gene; V was cut back by 2 bases and J by 9 bases. CDR3 size: 16 residues. In nucleotides, the CDR3 is TGCGCCAGCAGTCAACCGGGACAGGGAGCGGTCGGTGAGCAGTTCTTC. The encoded protein is CASSQPGQGAVGEQFF.

The chain recombines TRBV7-2 with TRBJ2-7; the D gene is possibly TRBD1 (6 bases). Germline lookup yields CDR1 SGHTA and CDR2 FQGNSA. The CDR3 is 13 residues long. Trimming removed 0 bases from V and 7 bases from J, with 10 bases in between. DNA of the CDR3: TGTGCCAGCAGCTTAGCGGGGGCGTTGGAGCAGTACTTC. Translating gives CASSLAGALEQYF.

The V call is TRBV9, the J call TRBJ2-5, with 13 bases that match TRBD2. The J segment lost 5 bases and the V segment lost 4 bases, leaving 14 bases of the junction unmatched. Germline CDR1 and CDR2: SGDLS and YYNGEE. This CDR3 contains 18 residues. The CDR3: CASSSGLAGADRGETQYF. The CDR3 bases are TGTGCCAGCAGCTCAGGACTAGCGGGGGCCGATAGGGGGGAGACCCAGTACTTC.

The J gene is TRBJ2-7, the V gene TRBV5-1; D gene uncertain. The CDR3 length is 14 residues. Trimming pared 0 bases from V and 4 bases from J, leaving 11 bases between. Germline lookup yields CDR1 SGHRS and CDR2 YFSETQ. CDR3 in amino acids: CASSLESIRYEQYF. CDR3 coding DNA: TGCGCCAGCAGCTTGGAGTCTATTCGATACGAGCAGTACTTC.

This chain connects TRBV2 to TRBJ1-6; D perhaps matches TRBD1 (5 bases). CDR1 is SNHLY and CDR2 is FYNNEI in the germline V gene. The CDR3 covers 16 residues. V was pared by 6 bases and J by 7 bases, with 19 bases between. The CDR3 DNA follows: TGTGCCAGCAGGGCTGGGCGTGCAGGGTGGAATTCACCCCTCCACTTT. Its protein is CASRAGRAGWNSPLHF.

The chain employs TRBV6-5 and TRBJ2-7; 12 positions match TRBD2. The germline V gene has CDR1 MNHEY and CDR2 SVGAGI. CDR3 length equals 14 residues. V lost 6 bases, J lost 4 bases, and 4 bases stayed unmatched. The DNA for the CDR3 is TGTGCCAGCAGCGGACTAGCGGGGATGTACGAGCAGTACTTC. Translated: CASSGLAGMYEQYF.

V and J are TRBV3-1 (or the pseudogene TRBV3-2) and TRBJ1-2, with D possibly TRBD1 on 6 matching bases. Germline lookup yields CDR1 LGHDT and CDR2 YNNKEL (reference sequence). The V end lost 3 bases, the J end lost 8 bases, and 13 bases lay between the germline ends. The length of the CDR3 is 13 residues. This CDR3 reads CASSHLQGSGYTF. The CDR3 DNA is TGTGCCAGCAGCCACCTACAGGGCTCGGGCTACACCTTC.

This sequence joins TRBV15 and TRBJ1-2; tentative D call: TRBD1 (6 bases). The CDR3 covers 13 residues. The V end lost 3 bases, the J end lost 8 bases, and 13 bases lay between the germline ends. In germline, CDR1 is LNHNV, CDR2 YYDKDF (reference sequence). CDR3 DNA: TGTGCCACCAGCAGTGACAGGCTTTCGGGCTACACCTTC. Its translation: CATSSDRLSGYTF.

The rearrangement uses TRBV10-3 and TRBJ2-7; 8 nucleotides match TRBD2. CDR3 length: 16 residues. Trimming removed 4 bases from V and 1 base from J; junction bases left unmatched: 9. Germline V gene sequence: CDR1 ENHRY, CDR2 SYGVKD. The CDR3 reads CAISAMGGGRSYEQYF. The CDR3 DNA follows: TGTGCCATCAGTGCTATGGGTGGCGGGAGGTCCTACGAGCAGTACTTC.

The chain employs TRBV6-5 and TRBJ2-1; perhaps TRBD1 as D (5 bases). Per the germline V gene, CDR1 is MNHEY and CDR2 is SVGAGI. The V and J ends lost 6 bases and 15 bases respectively, with 24 bases between them. The CDR3 loop spans 14 amino acids. The CDR3 reads CASRFLIQVNEWFF. The CDR3 DNA follows: TGTGCCAGCAGATTCTTAATACAGGTCAATGAGTGGTTCTTC.

This clone was counted between two and nine times. The V gene is TRBV28, the J gene TRBJ1-2; D might be TRBD1 (6 bases). This CDR3 is 14 amino acids long. Germline assignment: CDR1 MDHEN and CDR2 SYDVKM. The V end was cut by 5 bases, the J end by 2 bases, with 12 bases between. CDR3 sequence (DNA): TGTGCCAGCAGTACCCGGACAGTCAACTATGGCTACACCTTC. It specifies CASSTRTVNYGYTF.

The chain has TRBV27 and TRBJ1-1; D not resolved. Germline lookup yields CDR1 MNHEY and CDR2 SMNVEV (reference sequence). This CDR3 spans 15 amino acids. V was pared by 7 bases and J by 2 bases, with 17 bases between. The CDR3 sequence is CASKPPAGFNTEAFF. The CDR3 DNA reads TGTGCCAGCAAGCCCCCGGCGGGGTTTAACACTGAAGCTTTCTTT.

V usage is TRBV6-4 and J usage is TRBJ2-7; TRBD1 aligns across 12 bases. Germline V gives CDR1 MRHNA, CDR2 SNTAGT. The CDR3 spans 14 residues. Trimming at V came to 7 bases and at J to 5 bases, leaving 6 bases not matched to a gene. DNA for the CDR3: TGTGCCAGCATGTCGGGACAGGGGGCTCACGAGCAGTACTTC. Translating gives CASMSGQGAHEQYF.

V gene TRBV4-1 combines with J gene TRBJ2-7; D is unclear. Germline V gene data show CDR1 as MGHRA and CDR2 as YSYEKL. This CDR3 has 14 residues. V lost 2 bases to trimming and J lost 0 bases, with 8 bases between them. Here the CDR3 reads CASSQTSSSYEQYF. Written as DNA, the CDR3 is TGCGCCAGCAGCCAAACATCCAGCTCCTACGAGCAGTACTTC.

In DNA form, the CDR3 reads TGCGCCAGCAGCGGGCCCGGGACTAGCGGTACCAATGAGCAGTTCTTC. This sequence encodes CASSGPGTSGTNEQFF. The chain is built from TRBV5-1 and TRBJ2-1; 11 nucleotides agree with TRBD2. The CDR3 sequence is 16 residues long. V shed 4 bases and J 6 bases; nucleotides not matched to a gene: 9. Germline CDR1 reads SGHRS; CDR2 reads YFSETQ.

The rearrangement joins TRBV12-3 or TRBV12-4 to TRBJ1-1; no reliable D call. The CDR3 extends over 12 amino acids. The germline V and J ends were trimmed by 2 bases and 5 bases, with 6 bases remaining between them. The CDR3 nucleotides are TGTGCCAGCAGTTTATGGCAAACTGAAGCTTTCTTT. Its protein product is CASSLWQTEAFF.

V gene TRBV3-1 (or the pseudogene TRBV3-2) combines with J gene TRBJ2-2, with D possibly TRBD2 on 6 matching bases. The germline gives CDR1 LGHDT, CDR2 YNNKEL (reference sequence). CDR3 size: 16 residues. The ends were cut back, 4 bases at V and 5 bases at J, with 17 bases in the middle. As DNA, the CDR3 is TGTGCCAGCAGCCCCGAGATGGGTGGGGGGACCGGGGAGCTGTTTTTT. Protein sequence: CASSPEMGGGTGELFF.

CDR3 nucleotides: TGTGCCAGCAGCTTATCTCGGGGTAAGCCCCAGCATTTT. As protein: CASSLSRGKPQHF. V gene TRBV7-2 combines with J gene TRBJ1-5; D ambiguous. This CDR3 is 13 amino acids long. Germline V gene data show CDR1 as SGHTA and CDR2 as FQGNSA. Between the trimmed V and J ends, which lost 2 bases and 8 bases, there was a span of 10 bases.

The CDR3 loop reads CASSLMETQYF. DNA of the CDR3: TGTGCCAGCAGCCTAATGGAGACCCAGTACTTC. This chain connects TRBV5-6 to TRBJ2-5; no clear D gene. Germline CDR1 SGHDT, CDR2 YYEEEE. This CDR3 is 11 amino acids long. V was clipped by 4 bases and J by 5 bases, with 6 bases between them.

The chain has TRBV27 and TRBJ1-6, with 10 bases fitting TRBD1. The V gene's germline CDR1 is MNHEY and CDR2 SMNVEV (reference sequence). The CDR3 is made up of 16 amino acids. Trimming cost V 0 bases and J 7 bases; bases outside gene matches: 3. The chain's CDR3 is CASSLSQGQGNSPLHF. In DNA form, the CDR3 reads TGTGCCAGCAGTTTATCGCAGGGACAGGGGAATTCACCCCTCCACTTT.

The chain recombines TRBV7-6 with TRBJ1-3; tentatively, D is TRBD1 (5 bases). The CDR3 consists of 14 residues. Germline CDR1 reads SGHVS; CDR2 reads FNYEAQ. Trimming pared 7 bases from V and 12 bases from J, leaving 22 bases between. CDR3 in amino acids: CASIPDSPTEHIYF. The CDR3 region has the DNA TGTGCCAGCATTCCTGACAGCCCCACGGAACACATATATTTT. The entire variable domain, with the rest obtained from reference TRBV7-6 and TRBJ1-3, is as follows: GAGVSQSPRYKVTKRGQDVALRCDPISGHVSLYWYRQALGQGPEFLTYFNYEAQQDKSGLPNDRFSAERPEGSISTLTIQRTEQRDSAMYRCASIPDSPTEHIYFGEGSWLTVV.

The chain employs TRBV5-1 and TRBJ2-2; 7 nucleotides agree with TRBD1. The CDR3 contains 16 residues. Trimming took 3 bases from V and 0 from J; bases not matched to a gene: 5. CDR1 and CDR2 from the germline V gene are SGHRS and YFSETQ. CDR3 nucleotide sequence: TGCGCCAGCAGCTCCTCCGGGACAGCGAACACCGGGGAGCTGTTTTTT. Translated: CASSSSGTANTGELFF. Filled out from reference TRBV5-1 and TRBJ2-2, the complete variable domain reads KAGVTQTPRYLIKTRGQQVTLSCSPISGHRSVSWYQQTPGQGLQFLFEYFSETQRNKGNFPGRFSGRQFSNSRSEMNVSTLELGDSALYLCASSSSGTANTGELFFGEGSRLTVL.

This clone was counted between two and nine times. The CDR3, as DNA: TGTGCCAGCAGCTTAGCGGACAGGGGTGGCGATGGCTACACCTTC. Its translation is CASSLADRGGDGYTF. The chain links TRBV7-9 to TRBJ1-2; 9 nucleotides align to TRBD1. Germline V gives CDR1 SEHNR, CDR2 FQNEAQ (reference sequence). This CDR3 region has 15 residues. The V and J ends lost 0 bases and 6 bases, in that order; junction bases with no gene match: 5.